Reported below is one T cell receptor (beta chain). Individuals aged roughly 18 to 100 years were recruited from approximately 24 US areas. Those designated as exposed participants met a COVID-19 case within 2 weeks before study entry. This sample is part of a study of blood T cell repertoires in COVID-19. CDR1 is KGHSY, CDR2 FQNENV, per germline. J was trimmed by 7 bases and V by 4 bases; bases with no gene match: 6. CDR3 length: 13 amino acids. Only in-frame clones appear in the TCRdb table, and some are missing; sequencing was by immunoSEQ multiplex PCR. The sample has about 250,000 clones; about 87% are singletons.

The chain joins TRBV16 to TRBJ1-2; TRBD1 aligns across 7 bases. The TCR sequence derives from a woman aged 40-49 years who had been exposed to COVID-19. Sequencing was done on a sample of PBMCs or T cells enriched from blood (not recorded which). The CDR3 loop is CASSPRTGRGYTF. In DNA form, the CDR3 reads TGTGCCAGCAGCCCACGGACAGGACGTGGCTACACCTTC. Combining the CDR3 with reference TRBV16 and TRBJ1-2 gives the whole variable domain GEEVAQTPKHLVRGEGQKAKLYCAPIKGHSYVFWYQQVLKNEFKFLISFQNENVFDETGMPKERFSAKCLPNSPCSLEIQATKLEDSAVYFCASSPRTGRGYTFGSGTRLTVV.